What follows are 7 T cell receptor beta chains derived from one specimen sequenced in a study of brain metastases from non-small cell lung cancer. Profiling relied on immunoSEQ multiplex PCR, and the TCRdb table lists in-frame clones only, not all of them. The sample holds 4,000 to 5,000 clones, 86% seen once. Sequencing used primary lung tumor tissue. These receptors were taken from a donor at least 40 years old with non-small cell lung cancer.

DNA for the CDR3: TGCGCCAGCAGCAGGGACAGGGTCAGCTCAAATGAAAAACTGTTTTTT. It specifies CASSRDRVSSNEKLFF. The chain carries TRBV5-1 and TRBJ1-4; 9 positions match TRBD1. The CDR3 is made up of 16 amino acids. The V gene's germline CDR1 is SGHRS and CDR2 YFSETQ. With V trimmed by 4 bases and J by 5 bases, 9 bases remained unmatched.

The rearrangement links TRBV7-9 to TRBJ2-3, with 12 nucleotides matching TRBD1. V was clipped by 5 bases and J by 6 bases; unmatched bases: 6. The CDR3 runs 15 residues. Germline V CDR1 and CDR2: SEHNR, FQNEAQ (reference sequence). Here the CDR3 DNA reads TGTGCCAGCAGCCGGGGACAGGGGGCAGGGGATACGCAGTATTTT. Its protein product is CASSRGQGAGDTQYF.

This chain joins TRBV24-1 and TRBJ2-1, with 10 bases aligning to TRBD2. Germline-derived CDR1 and CDR2 are KGHDR and SFDVKD. The length of the CDR3 is 17 residues. With V trimmed by 1 base and J by 5 bases, 7 bases remained unmatched. The CDR3 is CATSDLKGGLANNEQFF. CDR3 nucleotide sequence: TGTGCCACCAGTGATTTAAAGGGGGGACTAGCGAACAATGAGCAGTTCTTC.

The chain carries TRBV7-2 and TRBJ2-7; the match to TRBD2 covers 15 bases. CDR3 length equals 15 residues. J lost 9 bases, V lost 5 bases, and 8 bases had no gene match. Germline lookup yields CDR1 SGHTA and CDR2 FQGNSA. The CDR3 sequence is CASSLGLAGGNPQYF. Written as DNA, the CDR3 is TGTGCCAGCAGCCTGGGACTAGCGGGAGGTAACCCGCAGTACTTC.

The chain is built from TRBV5-1 and TRBJ2-3; D is perhaps TRBD2 (6 bases). The CDR3 is made up of 15 amino acids. V lost 5 bases and J 0 bases, leaving 13 bases between the germline ends. CDR1 is SGHRS and CDR2 is YFSETQ in the germline V gene. The CDR3 DNA sequence: TGCGCCAGCAGTTCTTCCGGGACTAGCACAGATACGCAGTATTTT. Encoded protein: CASSSSGTSTDTQYF. Based on the CDR3 plus reference TRBV5-1 and TRBJ2-3, the full variable domain is KAGVTQTPRYLIKTRGQQVTLSCSPISGHRSVSWYQQTPGQGLQFLFEYFSETQRNKGNFPGRFSGRQFSNSRSEMNVSTLELGDSALYLCASSSSGTSTDTQYFGPGTRLTVL.

This clone was counted a single time. The J gene is TRBJ2-6, the V gene TRBV14; the match to TRBD2 covers 7 bases. The V and J ends lost 1 base and 2 bases, in that order; junction bases with no gene match: 17. Germline V gene sequence: CDR1 SGHDN, CDR2 FVKESK. The CDR3 is 21 residues long. This chain's CDR3 is CASSQGRARGGNPAGANVLTF. CDR3 in DNA: TGTGCCAGCAGCCAAGGCCGAGCTCGGGGAGGGAATCCTGCTGGGGCCAACGTCCTGACTTTC.

The V and J genes are TRBV21-1 and TRBJ1-1. TRBV21-1 has pseudogene status. The CDR3 runs 14 residues. The chain's CDR3 is CASSKDTGNTEAFF. CDR3 DNA: TGTGCCAGCAGCAAAGATACTGGGAACACTGAAGCTTTCTTT.